Shown below are 32 T cell receptor beta chains from a single sample sequenced in a study of human T cells and chemical hapten exposure. TCRdb re-called the 5' RACE reads with MiXCR, one entry per CDR3 protein. The sample yields some 78,000 distinct CDR3 sequences, 7.7% seen once. The authors extracted total RNA from unfractionated whole blood. The receptors stem from a male donor in good health.

The genes are TRBV4-2 and TRBJ2-4, with 10 bases aligning to TRBD2. CDR3 length: 16 amino acids. V was pared by 2 bases and J by 5 bases, with 6 bases of the junction left unmatched. The germline CDR1 and CDR2 sequences are LGHNA and YNFKEQ. The CDR3 protein is CASSQPIAGGENIQYF. DNA of the CDR3: TGTGCCAGCAGCCAACCCATAGCGGGGGGAGAAAACATTCAGTACTTC.

There are a few counts of this clonotype. The V gene is TRBV25-1, the J gene TRBJ1-6; no firm D call. This CDR3 spans 14 amino acids. The V and J ends lost 1 base and 6 bases respectively, with 7 bases between them. Germline V gene data show CDR1 as MGHDK and CDR2 as SYGVNS. This chain's CDR3 is CASSEFTVNSPLHF. CDR3 bases: TGTGCCAGCAGTGAATTTACAGTTAATTCACCCCTCCACTTT. Based on the CDR3 plus reference TRBV25-1 and TRBJ1-6, the full variable domain is EADIYQTPRYLVIGTGKKITLECSQTMGHDKMYWYQQDPGMELHLIHYSYGVNSTEKGDLSSESTVSRIRTEHFPLTLESARPSHTSQYLCASSEFTVNSPLHFGNGTRLTVT.

This clonotype occurred a few times. V usage is TRBV29-1 and J usage is TRBJ2-6; D unclear. This CDR3 comprises 15 residues. Trimming stripped 5 bases from V and 0 bases from J, with 11 bases between. From germline, CDR1 is SQVTM and CDR2 ANQGSEA. The CDR3 loop is CSVPSSPSGANVLTF. CDR3 nucleotide sequence: TGCAGCGTTCCATCCTCCCCCTCTGGGGCCAACGTCCTGACTTTC.

This clonotype occurred many times. The rearrangement uses TRBV28 and TRBJ2-7; D call uncertain. This CDR3 is built from 18 residues. V lost 3 bases and J 3 bases, leaving 24 bases between the germline ends. The germline CDR1 and CDR2 sequences are MDHEN and SYDVKM. CDR3 amino acids: CASSLGGLRTAPVYEQYF. The CDR3 nucleotides read TGTGCCAGCAGTTTGGGCGGCCTCAGGACCGCGCCGGTCTACGAGCAGTACTTC.

The V call is TRBV29-1, the J call TRBJ2-1; the D is unclear. This CDR3 comprises 12 residues. CDR1 is SQVTM and CDR2 is ANQGSEA in the germline V gene. The V and J ends lost 8 bases and 5 bases respectively, with 13 bases between them. CDR3 coding DNA: TGCAGCCCAAGGACGGTCAACAATGAGCAGTTCTTC. Its translation is CSPRTVNNEQFF.

This clonotype was observed at least ten times. The chain is built from TRBV7-9 and TRBJ2-5; 7 bases match TRBD1. Germline V lookup: CDR1 SEHNR, CDR2 FQNEAQ (reference sequence). The CDR3 has 15 amino acids. After removal of 5 bases from V and 5 bases from J, the junction contained 11 bases not matched to a gene. CDR3 region: CASSPRDSLGETQYF. In DNA form, the CDR3 reads TGTGCCAGCAGCCCACGGGACAGCCTAGGGGAGACCCAGTACTTC.

Ten or more counts support this clonotype. V usage is TRBV20-1 and J usage is TRBJ1-5, with TRBD1 as a possible D gene (6 bases). Germline V gene lookup returns CDR1 DFQATT and CDR2 SNEGSKA (reference sequence). The V end was cut by 1 base, the J end by 6 bases, with 7 bases between. CDR3 length: 12 amino acids. The CDR3 DNA is TGCAGTGCTAGAGCCAGGGGTCAGCCCCAGCATTTT. Its translation: CSARARGQPQHF.

CDR3 in amino acids: CASSYSSGLAFF. As DNA, the CDR3 is TGTGCCAGCAGTTACTCGTCAGGGCTGGCTTTCTTT. The J gene is TRBJ1-1, the V gene TRBV6-5, with D possibly TRBD1 on 5 matching bases. Looked up from germline, CDR1 is MNHEY and CDR2 is SVGAGI. V was shortened by 0 bases and J by 11 bases, with 10 bases between the two germline ends. The CDR3 has 12 amino acids.

This clonotype was picked up many times. The rearrangement joins TRBV12-3 or TRBV12-4 to TRBJ2-2; TRBD2 agrees at 11 bases. The CDR3 length is 15 residues. J lost 5 bases, V lost 5 bases, and 4 bases had no gene match. CDR3 sequence reads: CASSVTSGGTGELFF. DNA of the CDR3: TGTGCCAGCAGTGTCACTAGCGGGGGTACCGGGGAGCTGTTTTTT.

The chain is built from TRBV6-5 and TRBJ2-5; either TRBD1 or TRBD2 may fit D (6 bases each). Germline CDR1 and CDR2: MNHEY and SVGAGI. This CDR3 has 16 amino acids. Trimming stripped 6 bases from V and 5 bases from J, with 22 bases between. CDR3: CASSHTWYREVETQYF. The CDR3 DNA reads TGTGCCAGCAGCCACACCTGGTACAGGGAGGTGGAGACCCAGTACTTC.

The V and J genes are TRBV29-1 and TRBJ2-1; 7 bases agree with TRBD2. The CDR3 is made up of 12 amino acids. V lost 7 bases to trimming and J lost 5 bases; unmatched junction nucleotides: 5. Germline assignment: CDR1 SQVTM and CDR2 ANQGSEA. DNA of the CDR3: TGCAGCGGAGAGGGAGGGAACAATGAGCAGTTCTTC. Translating it yields CSGEGGNNEQFF.

This clonotype occurred a few times. The chain has TRBV20-1 and TRBJ2-7, with a tentative D call TRBD2 (5 bases). This CDR3 contains 12 residues. V was cut by 1 base and J by 3 bases, with 7 bases left in between. Germline loops: CDR1 DFQATT, CDR2 SNEGSKA (reference sequence). The CDR3 sequence is CSARGESYEQYF. The CDR3 region has the DNA TGCAGTGCTAGAGGGGAGAGCTACGAGCAGTACTTC.

V usage is TRBV12-3 or TRBV12-4 and J usage is TRBJ1-1; D gene ambiguous. This CDR3 has 13 amino acids. Trimming removed 4 bases at V and 1 base at J, with 7 bases between. The CDR3 nucleotides are TGTGCCAGCAGTTGGATAGGGAACACTGAAGCTTTCTTT. The encoded protein is CASSWIGNTEAFF.

This clonotype appeared a few times. The chain recombines TRBV20-1 with TRBJ1-3; the D is unclear. The CDR3 runs to 13 residues. V shed 3 bases and J shed 2 bases, with 8 bases lying between them. CDR1 is DFQATT and CDR2 is SNEGSKA in the germline V gene (reference sequence). The CDR3 here is CSASKRPGNTIYF. CDR3 nucleotides: TGCAGTGCTAGTAAGAGGCCTGGAAACACCATATATTTT.

A few counts support this clonotype. The V and J genes are TRBV3-1 and TRBJ2-1, with 14 bases fitting TRBD2. With 3 bases clipped from V and 4 bases from J, the junction kept 14 bases outside the gene matches. From germline, CDR1 is LGHDT and CDR2 YNNKEL (reference sequence). The CDR3 extends over 20 amino acids. The CDR3 DNA follows: TGTGCCAGCAGCCACCCCAGGGGAGGACTAGCGGGAGGCGTGTACAATGAGCAGTTCTTC. As protein: CASSHPRGGLAGGVYNEQFF.

The rearrangement uses TRBV2 and TRBJ2-6, with D possibly TRBD2 on 6 matching bases. V dropped 5 bases and J dropped 2 bases, with 16 bases sitting between them. Germline lookup yields CDR1 SNHLY and CDR2 FYNNEI. This CDR3 is built from 17 residues. The CDR3 loop is CASSQLSGLPGANVLTF. The CDR3 DNA follows: TGTGCCAGCAGTCAGTTGTCGGGACTTCCTGGGGCCAACGTCCTGACTTTC.

This clonotype was observed at least ten times. V gene TRBV3-1 combines with J gene TRBJ2-7, with 8 nucleotides matching TRBD1. J lost 7 bases, V lost 4 bases, and 3 bases had no gene match. CDR3 size: 12 residues. Germline CDR1 LGHDT, CDR2 YNNKEL (reference sequence). The chain's CDR3 is CASSPQGEEQYF. The CDR3 DNA follows: TGTGCCAGCAGCCCACAGGGGGAGGAGCAGTACTTC.

This clonotype was seen repeatedly, ten times or more. The chain recombines TRBV10-3 with TRBJ2-5; 8 positions agree with TRBD2. Per germline, CDR1 ENHRY and CDR2 SYGVKD. V dropped 0 bases and J dropped 2; count of bases not matched to a gene: 11. The CDR3 covers 18 residues. DNA for the CDR3: TGTGCCATCAGTGAGTCCATCAGCCGCGGGGGGAAACAAGAGACCCAGTACTTC. Residues: CAISESISRGGKQETQYF.

The chain carries TRBV20-1 and TRBJ2-7; the D gene is possibly TRBD2 (6 bases). The CDR3 has 15 residues. V lost 4 bases to trimming and J lost 1 base, with 17 bases between them. The germline V gene has CDR1 DFQATT and CDR2 SNEGSKA (reference sequence). The CDR3 spells CSANGGSDSSYEQYF. For the CDR3, the DNA is TGCAGTGCTAACGGAGGGTCGGACTCTTCCTACGAGCAGTACTTC.

The sample holds a few counts of this clonotype. This chain uses TRBV6-6 with TRBJ1-1; D call uncertain. CDR1 and CDR2 (germline): MNHNY, SVGAGI (reference sequence). Between the trimmed V and J ends, which lost 4 bases and 0 bases, there was a span of 6 bases. CDR3 length equals 13 residues. This chain's CDR3 is CASSSALNTEAFF. Here the CDR3 DNA reads TGTGCCAGCAGTTCAGCCTTGAACACTGAAGCTTTCTTT.

This clonotype was found a few times. The rearrangement links TRBV5-6 to TRBJ2-5; TRBD1 matches 8 bases. Losses at the gene ends were 0 bases for V and 4 bases for J; bases not matched to a gene: 5. CDR3 size: 15 residues. Germline-derived CDR1 and CDR2 are SGHDT and YYEEEE. DNA of the CDR3: TGTGCCAGCAGCTTGGAACCCAGGGGGCTAGAGACCCAGTACTTC. This sequence encodes CASSLEPRGLETQYF.

This clonotype has only a few counts. This chain links TRBV5-1 with TRBJ2-2; D ambiguous. The CDR3 totals 17 residues. Germline V gene sequence: CDR1 SGHRS, CDR2 YFSETQ. Between the trimmed V and J ends, which lost 3 bases and 1 base, there was a span of 16 bases. This CDR3 reads CASSYQARLQNTGELFF. As DNA, the CDR3 is TGCGCCAGCAGCTACCAGGCGAGGCTCCAGAACACCGGGGAGCTGTTTTTT. The whole variable domain, remainder taken from reference TRBV5-1 and TRBJ2-2, is KAGVTQTPRYLIKTRGQQVTLSCSPISGHRSVSWYQQTPGQGLQFLFEYFSETQRNKGNFPGRFSGRQFSNSRSEMNVSTLELGDSALYLCASSYQARLQNTGELFFGEGSRLTVL.

This clonotype was seen repeatedly, ten times or more. The chain uses TRBV24-1 and TRBJ2-2; TRBD2 agrees at 8 bases. The CDR3 covers 15 residues. J gave up 7 bases and V 3 bases, and 6 bases lay outside the gene matches. Germline V CDR1 and CDR2: KGHDR, SFDVKD. The CDR3 DNA is TGTGCCACCAGTGATAAGCGGGAGTACGGCGGGGAGCTGTTTTTT. Amino acids: CATSDKREYGGELFF.

In its sample, this clonotype was seen many times. The chain uses TRBV7-6 and TRBJ2-1, with D uncertain. There are 12 residues in the CDR3. V was cut by 8 bases and J by 7 bases, with 12 bases left in between. The germline V gene encodes CDR1 SGHVS and CDR2 FNYEAQ. The CDR3: CASAPPENEQFF. Here the CDR3 DNA reads TGTGCCAGCGCCCCCCCGGAGAATGAGCAGTTCTTC.

This clonotype has just a few counts. The chain joins TRBV6-2 or TRBV6-3 to TRBJ1-2; D is unclear. This CDR3 region has 11 residues. Trimming shortened V by 4 bases and J by 8 bases, and 8 bases separated the two germline ends. Germline loops: CDR1 MNHEY, CDR2 SVGEGT. The CDR3: CASSSEWGYTF. Written as DNA, the CDR3 is TGTGCCAGCAGTTCTGAGTGGGGCTACACCTTC.

V usage is TRBV5-1 and J usage is TRBJ2-1; tentatively, D is TRBD1 (6 bases). The CDR3 is made up of 14 amino acids. V lost 1 base and J lost 3, with 8 bases in between. The V gene's germline CDR1 is SGHRS and CDR2 YFSETQ. CDR3 amino acids: CASSLNRDYNEQFF. The DNA for the CDR3 is TGCGCCAGCAGCTTGAACAGGGACTACAATGAGCAGTTCTTC. Combining the CDR3 with reference TRBV5-1 and TRBJ2-1 gives the whole variable domain KAGVTQTPRYLIKTRGQQVTLSCSPISGHRSVSWYQQTPGQGLQFLFEYFSETQRNKGNFPGRFSGRQFSNSRSEMNVSTLELGDSALYLCASSLNRDYNEQFFGPGTRLTVL.

The chain links TRBV6-5 to TRBJ2-5; TRBD1 is a possible D gene (6 bases). CDR3 length: 12 residues. The V end lost 6 bases, the J end lost 7 bases, and 12 bases lay between the germline ends. Germline loops: CDR1 MNHEY, CDR2 SVGAGI. CDR3 DNA: TGTGCCAGCAGAACAGGGTTTTCGACCCAGTACTTC. This gives the protein CASRTGFSTQYF.

This clonotype appeared many times. The V and J genes are TRBV13 and TRBJ1-1, with a possible D match to TRBD1 (5 bases). CDR3 size: 13 residues. The germline CDR1 and CDR2 sequences are PRHDT and FYEKMQ (reference sequence). The V and J ends lost 8 bases and 1 base respectively, with 11 bases between them. The DNA for the CDR3 is TGTGCCAGCCAGGGCAATCCGAACACTGAAGCTTTCTTT. Protein product: CASQGNPNTEAFF. The whole variable domain, remainder taken from reference TRBV13 and TRBJ1-1, is AAGVIQSPRHLIKEKRETATLKCYPIPRHDTVYWYQQGPGQDPQFLISFYEKMQSDKGSIPDRFSAQQFSDYHSELNMSSLELGDSALYFCASQGNPNTEAFFGQGTRLTVV.

This clonotype appeared many times. CDR3 sequence reads: CASSLGASGTSASDTQYF. The CDR3 region has the DNA TGTGCCAGCAGCTTAGGAGCGTCGGGGACTAGCGCTTCAGATACGCAGTATTTT. The V and J genes are TRBV7-9 and TRBJ2-3, with 10 nucleotides matching TRBD2. The CDR3 length is 18 residues. Germline assignment: CDR1 SEHNR and CDR2 FQNEAQ (reference sequence). The J segment lost 4 bases and the V segment lost 1 base, leaving 11 bases of the junction unmatched.

The table lists this clonotype with many counts. The chain is built from TRBV9 and TRBJ1-3, with a weak D call TRBD1 (6 bases). CDR3 length: 14 amino acids. Germline V gives CDR1 SGDLS, CDR2 YYNGEE. V was trimmed by 6 bases and J by 4 bases, leaving 14 bases between them. CDR3 protein: CASTEGVKGNTIYF. CDR3 coding DNA: TGTGCCAGCACGGAGGGGGTGAAAGGAAACACCATATATTTT. Full variable domain (rest looked up from reference TRBV9 and TRBJ1-3): DSGVTQTPKHLITATGQRVTLRCSPRSGDLSVYWYQQSLDQGLQFLIQYYNGEERAKGNILERFSAQQFPDLHSELNLSSLELGDSALYFCASTEGVKGNTIYFGEGSWLTVV.

The chain carries TRBV2 and TRBJ2-7; 13 bases are shared with TRBD2. This CDR3 has 14 amino acids. Germline CDR1 reads SNHLY; CDR2 reads FYNNEI. Trimming at V came to 7 bases and at J to 6 bases, leaving 6 bases not matched to a gene. The CDR3 loop reads CASIGLAGAGEQYF. For the CDR3, the DNA is TGTGCCAGCATTGGACTAGCGGGGGCGGGCGAGCAGTACTTC.

This clonotype has ten or more counts. The V call is TRBV20-1, the J call TRBJ2-3; no clear D gene. Trimming removed 4 bases from V and 2 bases from J, with 19 bases in between. The CDR3 runs to 16 residues. Per the germline V gene, CDR1 is DFQATT and CDR2 is SNEGSKA (reference sequence). The CDR3 region is CSATPVDAASTDTQYF. CDR3 bases: TGCAGTGCTACCCCCGTCGACGCCGCCTCCACAGATACGCAGTATTTT.